This TCR beta chain emerged from a study of prognosis after radiotherapy for stage I lung cancer. Study in general: The study enrolled about 14 men and 6 women as patients, aged roughly 53 to 85 with a median of 74.5 years. Distant metastases arose in a handful of patients, median about seven months post-radiotherapy; more than 12 had no significant progression. Study-level points and caveats: Stereotactic body radiation therapy was followed by a fall in unique TCR clone counts, with a median of approximately 10,000 versus 7,000.

Genomic DNA was the source, and TCR beta CDR3 was amplified from it by two-round multiplex PCR. Used in first-round PCR were primers specific to each TRBV and TRBJ gene. TCRdb reanalysed the multiplex PCR reads using MiXCR and keeps one entry per CDR3 protein. The sample records 50,000 or so distinct CDR3 sequences, 30% to 35% being singletons. This clonotype came up many times. The antigen remains undetermined. The junction does not match germline at one end; this may be a read error. The patients, who had no history of other malignancies and had received no prior chemotherapy or radiotherapy, were all found to be node-negative on CT and PET/CT. The CDR3 is 14 amino acids. CDR1 is SGHRS, CDR2 YFSETQ, per germline.

This chain connects TRBV5-1 to TRBJ2-6; D not resolved. The sample here was PBMCs, taken before or after stereotactic body radiation therapy (not recorded which). The origin of this receptor is a donor at least 50 years old with non-small cell lung cancer. The CDR3 sequence is CASSLGSGANVLTF. CDR3 in DNA: TGTGCCAGCAGCTTGGGCTCCGGGGCCAACGTCCTGACTTTC. Supplemented by reference TRBV5-1 and TRBJ2-6, the full variable domain reads KAGVTQTPRYLIKTRGQQVTLSCSPISGHRSVSWYQQTPGQGLQFLFEYFSETQRNKGNFPGRFSGRQFSNSRSEMNVSTLELGDSALYLCASSLGSGANVLTFGAGSRLTVL.